This T cell receptor beta chain was retrieved from a study of blood T cell repertoires in COVID-19. For the study at large: COVID-19 samples from acute and convalescent phases originated in the United States, Italy and Spain.

V lost 6 bases, J lost 7 bases, and 13 bases lay in between. The CDR3 consists of 14 residues. CDR1 and CDR2 (germline): MRHNA, SNTAGT. The table came from immunoSEQ multiplex PCR; TCRdb's copy has only in-frame clones and leaves some out. The sample shows about 180,000 clones, roughly nine tenths of them seen only once. This clone occurred many times. Participant age was roughly 18 to 95 years, and participants resided in fewer than 30 US areas. Cohort assignment relied on participant-reported clinical history. The specimen was PBMCs or T cells enriched from blood (not recorded which). The TCR originated in a middle-aged woman with acute COVID-19. The J gene is TRBJ1-6, the V gene TRBV6-4; tentatively, D is TRBD1 (5 bases). The CDR3 DNA follows: TGTGCCAGCAGCTCCGGACAAGAAAATTCACCCCTCCACTTT. The encoded protein is CASSSGQENSPLHF.